This entry features one TCR beta chain sequence. Sequenced by immunoSEQ multiplex PCR; TCRdb stores in-frame clones only, minus some. The sample records some 250,000 clones, 80% to 85% being singletons. The source of the sample is a study of blood T cell repertoires in COVID-19. Germline-derived CDR1 and CDR2 are MNHEY and SVGEGT. The V gene end was trimmed by 0 bases and the J gene end by 5 bases; junction bases not matched to a gene: 0. This CDR3 has 14 amino acids. The sequenced sample consisted of peripheral blood. The V call is TRBV6-2 or TRBV6-3, the J call TRBJ2-7, with TRBD2 identical over 11 bases. This sequence originates from a man between 50 and 59 years old with active or convalescent COVID-19. The CDR3 DNA is TGTGCCAGCAGTTACTCGGGACTAGCGGACGAGCAGTACTTC. Translation: CASSYSGLADEQYF.